This entry lists 21 T cell receptor beta chains sequenced from one sample in a study of shared clonotypes between healthy human individuals. Generated by immunoSEQ multiplex PCR, the TCRdb table keeps only in-frame clones and is missing some. In the table there are approximately 1,500,000 clones, roughly 96% of which are singletons. Specimen: naive CD4+ T cells sorted from blood. Subset denoted: CD45RA+ positively selected. The receptors were sampled from a man younger than 40 in good health.

This clone came up once. The CDR3 here is CAWSVLFNTGELFF. The DNA for the CDR3 is TGTGCCTGGAGTGTACTTTTTAACACCGGGGAGCTGTTTTTT. This rearrangement joins TRBV30 to TRBJ2-2; D ambiguous. CDR3 length: 14 residues. Trimming took off 0 bases at V and 2 bases at J, with 7 bases between the two ends. Germline V CDR1 and CDR2: GTSNPN, SVGIG (reference sequence).

The sample holds one count of this clone. The chain joins TRBV5-5 to TRBJ2-2; 15 bases align to TRBD2. J was trimmed by 6 bases and V by 4 bases; bases with no gene match: 7. The CDR3 is 17 amino acids. Per germline, CDR1 SGHKS and CDR2 YYEKEE (reference sequence). This CDR3 reads CASSQHGLAGGPGELFF. CDR3 bases: TGTGCCAGCAGCCAACACGGACTAGCGGGAGGGCCCGGGGAGCTGTTTTTT.

This chain links TRBV14 with TRBJ2-7; D may be TRBD2 (6 bases). This CDR3 is built from 14 residues. Germline CDR1 is SGHDN and CDR2 is FVKESK. Trimming cost V 3 bases and J 4 bases, with 13 bases left between them. The CDR3 nucleotides are TGTGCCAGCAGCCATGGCGGGATTTGGTACGAGCAGTACTTC. Amino acid sequence: CASSHGGIWYEQYF.

This sequence joins TRBV6-5 and TRBJ1-1, with D perhaps TRBD1 (5 bases). V lost 0 bases and J lost 3, with 14 bases in between. CDR3 length equals 16 residues. The germline V gene has CDR1 MNHEY and CDR2 SVGAGI. Here the CDR3 reads CASSYSTGPGYTEAFF. The DNA for the CDR3 is TGTGCCAGCAGTTACTCGACGGGTCCAGGGTACACTGAAGCTTTCTTT.

The rearrangement links TRBV10-3 to TRBJ1-1; a weak D match, TRBD1 (6 bases). V was pared by 10 bases and J by 3 bases, with 15 bases between. The CDR3 sequence is 13 residues long. CDR1 is ENHRY, CDR2 SYGVKD, per germline. CDR3 coding DNA: TGTGCCACGGTGGGGGGGCAAGACACTGAAGCTTTCTTT. This translates into CATVGGQDTEAFF.

The V call is TRBV5-1, the J call TRBJ1-4; 7 bases align to TRBD1. This CDR3 contains 15 residues. Germline loops: CDR1 SGHRS, CDR2 YFSETQ. V lost 3 bases, J lost 0 bases, and 2 bases stayed unmatched. The CDR3 protein is CASSSQGATNEKLFF. DNA of the CDR3: TGCGCCAGCAGCTCCCAGGGGGCAACTAATGAAAAACTGTTTTTT.

The rearrangement uses TRBV5-1 and TRBJ2-7, with 10 bases aligning to TRBD1. The junction had 9 bases not matched to a gene; V was cut back by 3 bases and J by 6 bases. Germline values: CDR1 SGHRS, CDR2 YFSETQ. The CDR3 has 15 amino acids. DNA of the CDR3: TGCGCCAGCAGCTCCCCGGGTTGGGACAGGGGCGAGCAGTACTTC. This encodes CASSSPGWDRGEQYF.

Regarding this clone: The identical CDR3 is also encoded by other nucleotide sequences in the sample. The chain recombines TRBV10-3 with TRBJ2-3; 7 nucleotides line up with TRBD2. Losses at the gene ends were 1 base for V and 3 bases for J; bases not matched to a gene: 7. Germline V gene lookup returns CDR1 ENHRY and CDR2 SYGVKD. The CDR3 consists of 16 residues. CDR3 sequence (DNA): TGTGCCATCAGTGAGTTAGGCGGGAGTGGGACAGATACGCAGTATTTT. This encodes CAISELGGSGTDTQYF.

The chain recombines TRBV29-1 with TRBJ2-1; TRBD1 matches at 9 bases. This CDR3 region has 16 residues. From germline, CDR1 is SQVTM and CDR2 ANQGSEA. The J segment lost 4 bases and the V segment lost 5 bases, leaving 12 bases of the junction unmatched. This CDR3 reads CSVFAFGTGPYNEQFF. The CDR3 bases are TGCAGCGTTTTCGCCTTCGGGACAGGGCCATACAATGAGCAGTTCTTC.

The rearrangement joins TRBV5-6 to TRBJ2-5, with D perhaps TRBD1 (5 bases). Trimming removed 4 bases from V and 5 bases from J, with 18 bases in between. The CDR3 length is 15 residues. The germline CDR1 and CDR2 sequences are SGHDT and YYEEEE. CDR3 nucleotides: TGTGCCAGCAGCCACCCAGTGACTGGGGCGGAGACCCAGTACTTC. This codes for CASSHPVTGAETQYF.

The V call is TRBV20-1, the J call TRBJ2-7; unclear D gene. Trimming cost V 2 bases and J 3 bases, with 5 bases left between them. Germline V gene sequence: CDR1 DFQATT, CDR2 SNEGSKA (reference sequence). The CDR3 spans 11 residues. The CDR3 is CSARRFYEQYF. The CDR3 bases are TGCAGTGCTAGAAGATTCTACGAGCAGTACTTC.

The chain links TRBV2 to TRBJ2-5, with 7 bases aligning to TRBD2. The CDR3 is 14 residues long. CDR1 and CDR2 (germline): SNHLY, FYNNEI. Trimming at V came to 7 bases and at J to 9 bases, leaving 14 bases not matched to a gene. This CDR3 is CASMNPGTTLSQYF. The CDR3 nucleotides are TGTGCCAGCATGAATCCCGGGACTACCCTGTCCCAGTACTTC.

V and J are TRBV7-8 and TRBJ2-2, with 8 bases identical to TRBD1. Losses at the gene ends were 2 bases for V and 5 bases for J; bases not matched to a gene: 4. Per the germline V gene, CDR1 is SGHVS and CDR2 is FQNEAQ. The CDR3 has 15 residues. The CDR3 is CASSLRQGLTGELFF. The CDR3 DNA is TGTGCCAGCAGCTTAAGACAGGGGCTGACCGGGGAGCTGTTTTTT.

This clone appeared once. The genes are TRBV5-6 and TRBJ2-3, with D maybe TRBD2 (6 bases). CDR1 is SGHDT, CDR2 YYEEEE, per germline. CDR3 length: 14 residues. V was pared by 2 bases and J by 5 bases, with 12 bases between. CDR3 sequence (DNA): TGTGCCAGCAGCTTTGTGGAGGGGATAGATACGCAGTATTTT. Its translation is CASSFVEGIDTQYF.

With regard to this clone: Other DNA sequences in the same sample also yield this CDR3. The gene calls are TRBV28 and TRBJ2-5; D not resolved. This CDR3 has 13 residues. V gave up 3 bases and J gave up 1 base, with 6 bases separating them. Germline V CDR1 and CDR2: MDHEN, SYDVKM. This chain's CDR3 is CASSFQIQETQYF. DNA for the CDR3: TGTGCCAGCAGTTTTCAGATCCAAGAGACCCAGTACTTC.

To note about this clone: The germline gene is not matched at one end of the junction; a read error may be the cause. CDR3 sequence: CASSLRVRGSFEQYF. The CDR3 DNA reads TGTGCCAGCAGCTTAAGGGTGCGGGGCTCCTTCGAGCAGTACTTC. The V call is TRBV5-4, the J call TRBJ2-7; D possibly corresponds to TRBD2 (6 bases). The germline V gene encodes CDR1 SGHNT and CDR2 YYREEE (reference sequence). The CDR3 has 15 amino acids. The whole variable domain, remainder taken from reference TRBV5-4 and TRBJ2-7, is ETGVTQSPTHLIKTRGQQVTLRCSSQSGHNTVSWYQQALGQGPQFIFQYYREEENGRGNFPPRFSGLQFPNYSSELNVNALELDDSALYLCASSLRVRGSFEQYFGPGTRLTVT.

V gene TRBV10-3 combines with J gene TRBJ2-7; D gene ambiguous. The CDR3 has 13 residues. From germline, CDR1 is ENHRY and CDR2 SYGVKD. V gave up 6 bases and J gave up 0 bases, with 9 bases separating them. CDR3 sequence (DNA): TGTGCCATCAGGGACCTATTCTCCTACGAGCAGTACTTC. This gives the protein CAIRDLFSYEQYF.

The count of this clone is one. The chain joins TRBV25-1 to TRBJ2-7; 7 bases line up with TRBD1. The CDR3 sequence is 16 residues long. Germline loops: CDR1 MGHDK, CDR2 SYGVNS. J was trimmed by 0 bases and V by 3 bases; bases with no gene match: 8. CDR3 DNA: TGTGCCAGCAGTGAGAGACAGGGAGTATACTCCTACGAGCAGTACTTC. Amino acid sequence: CASSERQGVYSYEQYF.

J is TRBJ1-4 and V is TRBV5-1; D uncertain. CDR1 is SGHRS and CDR2 is YFSETQ in the germline V gene. The CDR3 totals 14 residues. V dropped 4 bases and J dropped 3 bases, with 10 bases sitting between them. The CDR3 bases are TGCGCCAGCAGCCAAGCCGGGTCTAATGAAAAACTGTTTTTT. The encoded protein is CASSQAGSNEKLFF.

V gene TRBV19 combines with J gene TRBJ2-7; 7 nucleotides align to TRBD1. The CDR3 is made up of 12 amino acids. CDR1 is LNHDA, CDR2 SQIVND, per germline (reference sequence). V dropped 10 bases and J dropped 2; count of bases not matched to a gene: 5. The CDR3 region is CATEGQPYEQYF. In DNA, the CDR3 is TGTGCCACTGAGGGACAGCCCTACGAGCAGTACTTC.

About this clone itself: The sample contains more than one DNA sequence encoding this CDR3. This rearrangement joins TRBV5-1 to TRBJ2-2; D gene unclear. V dropped 0 bases and J dropped 0 bases, with 3 bases sitting between them. CDR3 length equals 14 residues. The germline V gene has CDR1 SGHRS and CDR2 YFSETQ. The DNA for the CDR3 is TGCGCCAGCAGCTTGGTCCCGAACACCGGGGAGCTGTTTTTT. Protein: CASSLVPNTGELFF. Filled out from reference TRBV5-1 and TRBJ2-2, the complete variable domain reads KAGVTQTPRYLIKTRGQQVTLSCSPISGHRSVSWYQQTPGQGLQFLFEYFSETQRNKGNFPGRFSGRQFSNSRSEMNVSTLELGDSALYLCASSLVPNTGELFFGEGSRLTVL.